The present T cell receptor (beta chain) was sequenced within a study of response to subunit inactivated influenza vaccine. TCRdb re-called the RT-PCR reads through MiXCR, storing one row per CDR3 protein. The sample has about 620,000 distinct CDR3 sequences, approximately 10% seen once. V lost 5 bases, J lost 3 bases, and 7 bases stayed unmatched. The CDR3 runs to 15 residues. The germline gives CDR1 SGHDN, CDR2 FVKESK. This clonotype came up a few times. The same data also contributed to another study, on T cells expressing NK-cell markers. As reported in that work: The TCR beta cDNA came from 5'RACE template switching with UMIs.

J is TRBJ1-1 and V is TRBV14; 9 positions agree with TRBD1. This clonotype was sampled from a man between 45 and 60 years old who received an inactivated influenza vaccine. The sample here was PBMCs from blood, taken on the day of vaccination. CDR3 sequence reads: CASSASTGGDTEAFF. CDR3 DNA: TGTGCCAGCAGCGCATCGACAGGGGGGGACACTGAAGCTTTCTTT.